This T cell receptor beta chain is drawn from a study of molecular identifiers for immune sequencing clone quantification. About the research overall: Four of five splits of RNA from approximately 22,000 or 94,000 naive CD8 cells were sequenced in replicates.

With V trimmed by 1 base and J by 7 bases, 9 bases remained unmatched. This CDR3 comprises 15 residues. Germline CDR1 is MNHNS and CDR2 is SASEGT. A single record per CDR3 protein comes from TCRdb applying MiXCR to the PCR reads. This sample carries more than 250,000 distinct CDR3 sequences, 20% to 25% of them seen once, and the ten largest clones take approximately 0.8%. Study-wide results and limits: Clonotypes surpassing 20 RNA copies contained over 97% of effector molecules, versus under 1% in naive cells.

Note on this clonotype: Its target is not known.

Sequencing was carried out using naive CD8+ T cells from blood, with Jurkat cell RNA spiked in. The subset is: FACS-sorted CD8+CD4-CCR7+CD45RA+ naive T cells. The gene calls are TRBV6-1 and TRBJ1-1; 7 bases fit TRBD1. The TCR comes from a human donor in good health. Some libraries in this study had Jurkat cell RNA spiked in. The CDR3 coding sequence is TGTGCCAGCAGTGAAGACTTCACAGGGGACTATGAAGCTTTCTTT. It yields the protein CASSEDFTGDYEAFF.